This T cell receptor beta chain emerged from a study of early T cells in non-severe SARS-CoV-2 infection. TCRdb re-called the 5' RACE reads with MiXCR, one entry per CDR3 protein. The table includes around 77,000 distinct CDR3 sequences, 5% detected once. This specimen was whole blood, taken at baseline. The origin of this receptor is an adult who was a healthcare worker with PCR-confirmed SARS-CoV-2 infection or an uninfected control (not recorded which).

The CDR3 DNA follows: TGTGCCAGCAGCCACGGACTCCCGGACGCTGAAGCTTTCTTT. It specifies CASSHGLPDAEAFF. The V gene is TRBV11-3, the J gene TRBJ1-1; D is uncertain. With 5 bases removed from V and 6 bases from J, the gap between germline ends came to 16 bases. This CDR3 has 14 residues. CDR1 is SGHNT and CDR2 is YENEEA in the germline V gene.